This T cell receptor beta chain originates from a study of OX40 agonist ivuxolimab in advanced cancers. Overall study: Three patients, one with hepatocellular carcinoma and two with cutaneous melanoma, responded partially. Study-wide results and caveats: Blood T cells, both CD4+ and CD8+, expanded clonally by week 6 at 0.1 to 3.0 mg/kg. Some nonresponders also had low normalized T-cell clonal expansion.

The study sampled blood at baseline, cycle 4 day 1, and cycle 7 day 1. Concerning this clone: Its antigen is undetermined.

Germline assignment: CDR1 MNHNS and CDR2 SASEGT. The CDR3 sequence is 14 residues long. The V and J ends lost 11 bases and 4 bases respectively, with 20 bases between them. Only in-frame clones appear in the TCRdb table, and some are missing; sequencing was by immunoSEQ multiplex PCR. Altogether roughly 48,000 clones are present, 83% being singletons, with the ten largest covering roughly 1.1%. The sample consisted of CD4+ or CD8+ T cells sorted from blood, taken in a trial of the OX40 agonist ivuxolimab. The J gene is TRBJ1-1, the V gene TRBV6-1; no clear D. The source is an adult with an advanced solid tumor such as melanoma, head and neck, liver or kidney cancer. The CDR3: CAAQDLSEVTEAFF. CDR3 in DNA: TGTGCCGCCCAGGACCTTTCAGAGGTCACTGAAGCTTTCTTT.